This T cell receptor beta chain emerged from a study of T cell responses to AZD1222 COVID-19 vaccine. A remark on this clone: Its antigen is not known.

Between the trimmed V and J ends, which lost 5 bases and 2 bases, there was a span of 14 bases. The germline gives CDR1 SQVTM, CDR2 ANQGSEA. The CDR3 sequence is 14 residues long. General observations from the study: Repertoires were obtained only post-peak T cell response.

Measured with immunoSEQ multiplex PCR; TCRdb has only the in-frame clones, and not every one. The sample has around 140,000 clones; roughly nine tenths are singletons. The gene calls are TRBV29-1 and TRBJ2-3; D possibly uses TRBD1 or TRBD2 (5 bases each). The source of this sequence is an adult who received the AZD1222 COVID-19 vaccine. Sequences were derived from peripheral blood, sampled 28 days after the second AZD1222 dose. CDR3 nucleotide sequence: TGCAGCGTTTTGGTGGGGGTGACCACAGATACGCAGTATTTT. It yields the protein CSVLVGVTTDTQYF.